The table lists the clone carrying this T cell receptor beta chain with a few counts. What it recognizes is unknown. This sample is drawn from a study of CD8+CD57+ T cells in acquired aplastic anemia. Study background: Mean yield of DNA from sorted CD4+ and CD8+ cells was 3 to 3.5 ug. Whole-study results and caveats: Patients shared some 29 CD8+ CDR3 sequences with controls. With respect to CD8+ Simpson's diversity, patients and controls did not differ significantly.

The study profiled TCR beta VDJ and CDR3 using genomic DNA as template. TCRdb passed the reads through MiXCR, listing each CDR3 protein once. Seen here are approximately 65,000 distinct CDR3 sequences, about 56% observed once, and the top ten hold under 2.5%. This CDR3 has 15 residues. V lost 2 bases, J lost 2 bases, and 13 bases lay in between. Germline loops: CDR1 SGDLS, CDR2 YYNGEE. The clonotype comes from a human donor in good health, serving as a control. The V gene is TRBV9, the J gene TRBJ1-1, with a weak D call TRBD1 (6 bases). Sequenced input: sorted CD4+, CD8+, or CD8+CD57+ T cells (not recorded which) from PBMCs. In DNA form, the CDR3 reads TGTGCCAGCAGCGTCCAACGACAGGTTAACACTGAAGCTTTCTTT. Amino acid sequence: CASSVQRQVNTEAFF.